This T cell receptor (beta chain) was identified in a study of T cell repertoires in cytomegalovirus infection (dated by TCRdb to between 2019 and 2020). Background for the entire study: The HLA type of each donor mattered for the analysis, because public TCR beta signatures pointed to carriage of CMV infection along with the matching HLA type. What the authors observed across the whole study: Cumulative frequency of public TCR beta family members discriminated carriers of CMV infection plus the relevant HLA type in this cohort and an independent roughly 350-donor cohort. The ex vivo response was dominated by HLA-C-restricted CMV-specific TCR beta clonotypes, which also provided the single most frequent clonotype in two of eight donors.

The CDR3 sequence holds 15 residues, the cysteine and phenylalanine included. The DNA shown is the 45-base CDR3, in frame from base 1. V loses 2 bases of germline sequence and J loses 10 bases, and the interval between the two ends is 17 bases. CDR1 and CDR2, per the germline V gene, are MDHEN and SYDVKM. Sequencing instrument: Illumina HiSeq 1500. TCRdb took the public reads, trimmed them with fastp at Q25, ran MiXCR for clone calling and kept in-frame beta chains. Here each entry gathers all rows of one CDR3 protein and keeps the most common genes and DNA. For this sample the table gives 97,000 or so distinct CDR3 sequences, of which more than 15% were detected only once. The ten largest account for 8% of the sample. About this clonotype itself: What this receptor recognizes is not known. Base qualities are not at hand, and no much larger clone is one base apart.

Sequenced sample: PBMCs. The clonotype originates from a human donor in good health (CMV status not recorded). Some clones in this sample may be carry-over from other donors' samples. Recombination linked TRBV28 to TRBJ1-4, and TRBD1 may be the D gene, going by 6 matching bases. The CDR3 in this case is CASSLAPGGYGKLFF. The base sequence is TGTGCCAGCAGTTTAGCCCCCGGGGGCTATGGAAAACTGTTTTTT.